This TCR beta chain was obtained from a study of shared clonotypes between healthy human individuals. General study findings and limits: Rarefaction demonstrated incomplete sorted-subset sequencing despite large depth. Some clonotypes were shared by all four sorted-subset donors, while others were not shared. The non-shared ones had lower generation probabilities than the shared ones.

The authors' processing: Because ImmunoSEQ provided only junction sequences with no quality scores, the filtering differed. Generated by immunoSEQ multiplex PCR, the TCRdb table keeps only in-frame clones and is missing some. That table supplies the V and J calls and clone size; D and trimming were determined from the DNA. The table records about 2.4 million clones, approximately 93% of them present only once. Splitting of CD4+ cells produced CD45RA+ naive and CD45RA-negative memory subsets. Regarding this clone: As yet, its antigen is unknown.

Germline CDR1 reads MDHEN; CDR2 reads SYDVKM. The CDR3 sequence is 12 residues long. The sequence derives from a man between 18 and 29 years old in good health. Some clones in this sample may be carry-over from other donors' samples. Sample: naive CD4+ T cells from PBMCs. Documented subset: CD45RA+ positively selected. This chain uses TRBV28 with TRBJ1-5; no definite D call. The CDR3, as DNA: TGTGCGCTACCCCCCAGACATCAGCCCCAGCATTTT. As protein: CALPPRHQPQHF.